Shown below are 8 T cell receptor beta chains from a single sample sequenced in a study of cytomegalovirus exposure and HLA in healthy donors. PCR primers comprised 60 Vbeta and 13 Jbeta primers. Produced via immunoSEQ multiplex PCR; TCRdb's table is partial and in-frame only. The sample carries fewer than 150,000 clones, over 60% recorded once. Sequenced input: PBMCs. These receptors originate from a human donor in good health.

The chain uses TRBV11-2 and TRBJ2-1, with D possibly matching TRBD2 (6 bases). The CDR3 loop spans 15 amino acids. Germline V gene lookup returns CDR1 SGHAT and CDR2 FQNNGV. V was cut by 7 bases and J by 0 bases, with 13 bases left in between. The CDR3 loop is CASTPDYLSYNEQFF. The CDR3 nucleotides read TGTGCCAGCACCCCGGACTATCTCTCCTACAATGAGCAGTTCTTC.

The V call is TRBV19, the J call TRBJ2-3; 8 nucleotides line up with TRBD1. Germline CDR1 and CDR2: LNHDA and SQIVND (reference sequence). The CDR3 is made up of 14 amino acids. V shed 7 bases and J 5 bases; nucleotides not matched to a gene: 8. DNA of the CDR3: TGTGCCAGTAAGGTCGGGACAGGATTAGATACGCAGTATTTT. Translating gives CASKVGTGLDTQYF. Full variable domain (outside the CDR3, taken from reference TRBV19 and TRBJ2-3): DGGITQSPKYLFRKEGQNVTLSCEQNLNHDAMYWYRQDPGQGLRLIYYSQIVNDFQKGDIAEGYSVSREKKESFPLTVTSAQKNPTAFYLCASKVGTGLDTQYFGPGTRLTVL.

V usage is TRBV29-1 and J usage is TRBJ1-2; 7 bases line up with TRBD1. The CDR3 consists of 12 residues. Looked up from germline, CDR1 is SQVTM and CDR2 is ANQGSEA. V shed 3 bases and J 4 bases; nucleotides not matched to a gene: 2. The CDR3 region is CSVDKGAYGYTF. In DNA, the CDR3 is TGCAGCGTTGACAAGGGGGCCTATGGCTACACCTTC.

The V call is TRBV27, the J call TRBJ2-1; 15 nucleotides match TRBD2. CDR3 length: 19 residues. The V gene's germline CDR1 is MNHEY and CDR2 SMNVEV (reference sequence). With V trimmed by 3 bases and J by 7 bases, 13 bases remained unmatched. The CDR3 DNA follows: TGTGCCAGCAGTTTCCGGACTAGCGGGAGGGCCCTCGGAAAAAATGAGCAGTTCTTC. It specifies CASSFRTSGRALGKNEQFF.

This clone came up once. The CDR3 coding sequence is TGTGCCAGCTCACCCGGACAGATCGACAATCAGCCCCAGCATTTT. Translation gives CASSPGQIDNQPQHF. The genes are TRBV18 and TRBJ1-5; D possibly corresponds to TRBD1 (6 bases). The V gene's germline CDR1 is KGHSH and CDR2 LQKENI. The CDR3 runs to 15 residues. V was cut by 3 bases and J by 3 bases, with 12 bases left in between.

V usage is TRBV2 and J usage is TRBJ2-2; the match to TRBD1 covers 8 bases. J lost 8 bases, V lost 6 bases, and 14 bases had no gene match. The CDR3 is 16 amino acids. Germline CDR1 SNHLY, CDR2 FYNNEI. The CDR3 nucleotides are TGTGCCAGCAGAACAGTTGGGGACAGGCGGGCGGGGGAGCTGTTTTTT. It translates to CASRTVGDRRAGELFF.

The chain is built from TRBV7-8 and TRBJ2-2; weak D call: TRBD1 (6 bases). The CDR3 consists of 16 residues. Germline assignment: CDR1 SGHVS and CDR2 FQNEAQ. Trimming removed 2 bases from V and 6 bases from J, with 16 bases in between. The CDR3 DNA reads as TGTGCCAGCAGCTTAAGGGCAGGGGCCCCCTCCGGGGAGCTGTTTTTT. It translates to CASSLRAGAPSGELFF.

This chain links TRBV6-1 with TRBJ2-3; 11 bases align to TRBD2. V shed 6 bases and J 5 bases; nucleotides not matched to a gene: 7. From germline, CDR1 is MNHNS and CDR2 SASEGT. This CDR3 contains 15 residues. The DNA for the CDR3 is TGTGCCAGCAGCCCGGGACTAGCGGCTTTAGATACGCAGTATTTT. It codes for CASSPGLAALDTQYF.